Presented here are 20 T cell receptor beta chains from one specimen sequenced in a study of post-analysis software for immune sequencing data. Prepared TCR beta cDNA libraries contained unique molecular identifiers. TCRdb itself ran the PCR reads through MiXCR, one entry per CDR3 protein. Altogether hundreds of thousands of distinct CDR3 sequences are present, roughly 58% being singletons, with the ten largest covering approximately 4.2%. The study's findings and limits: The five TRBV segments detected at higher frequency in patients than in controls included TRBV5-6, TRBV5-1 and TRBV20-1.

Antigen specificity for these receptors is unknown. The sequencing input was blood. The receptor source for this set is a girl between 5 and 17 years old with multiple sclerosis.

This clonotype was seen just once. The rearrangement joins TRBV5-1 to TRBJ2-4, with 10 bases aligning to TRBD2. The J call may be incorrect, as the DNA end agrees better with TRBJ2-5. There are 16 residues in the CDR3. CDR1 is SGHRS, CDR2 YFSETQ, per germline. The CDR3 coding sequence is TGCGCCAGCAGCTCAGTTGCTAGCGGGAGATCGGAGACCCAGTACTTC. Translation gives CASSSVASGRSETQYF.

This clonotype was seen only a few times. V and J are TRBV20-1 and TRBJ2-5; 14 bases are shared with TRBD2. V shed 3 bases, J shed 3 bases, and the junction held 3 bases outside the gene matches. Per the germline V gene, CDR1 is DFQATT and CDR2 is SNEGSKA (reference sequence). This CDR3 comprises 15 residues. CDR3 residues: CSASTGLAGEETQYF. In DNA form, the CDR3 reads TGCAGTGCTAGTACGGGACTAGCGGGGGAAGAGACCCAGTACTTC.

The chain couples TRBV6-5 to TRBJ1-4; D perhaps matches TRBD1 (6 bases). Germline CDR1 is MNHEY and CDR2 is SVGAGI. V was pared by 1 base and J by 0 bases, with 12 bases between. There are 17 residues in the CDR3. The CDR3 DNA is TGTGCCAGCAGTTACTTGCGGACAGCCGCAACTAATGAAAAACTGTTTTTT. Encoded protein: CASSYLRTAATNEKLFF.

This chain connects TRBV7-3 to TRBJ2-7, with 8 positions matching TRBD2. The CDR3 contains 14 residues. V lost 4 bases and J lost 3; bases outside the gene matches: 5. CDR1 is SGHTA, CDR2 FQGTGA, per germline. The CDR3 DNA is TGTGCCAGCAGCTCCCACGGGACTAGCTACGAGCAGTACTTC. Its translation: CASSSHGTSYEQYF.

This clonotype turned up a few times. The chain is built from TRBV29-1 and TRBJ1-2, with a weak D call TRBD1 (6 bases). This CDR3 has 14 residues. V gave up 6 bases and J gave up 4 bases, with 18 bases separating them. Germline V gene lookup returns CDR1 SQVTM and CDR2 ANQGSEA. CDR3 region: CSVERWGLAYGYTF. In DNA, the CDR3 is TGCAGCGTCGAACGATGGGGGCTTGCCTATGGCTACACCTTC. Together with reference TRBV29-1 and TRBJ1-2, the CDR3 gives the full variable domain: SAVISQKPSRDICQRGTSLTIQCQVDSQVTMMFWYRQQPGQSLTLIATANQGSEATYESGFVIDKFPISRPNLTFSTLTVSNMSPEDSSIYLCSVERWGLAYGYTFGSGTRLTVV.

This rearrangement joins TRBV4-2 to TRBJ1-2; D is perhaps TRBD1 (5 bases). The CDR3 runs 14 residues. Trimming pared 4 bases from V and 3 bases from J, leaving 12 bases between. Germline V gene lookup returns CDR1 LGHNA and CDR2 YNFKEQ. CDR3 sequence: CASSPDRAYYGYTF. The CDR3 DNA reads TGTGCCAGCAGCCCCGACAGAGCCTACTATGGCTACACCTTC.

CDR3 protein: CASSVEGNNEQFF. The CDR3 nucleotides read TGCGCCAGCAGCGTGGAAGGGAACAATGAGCAGTTCTTC. This rearrangement joins TRBV5-1 to TRBJ2-1; D remains unclear. CDR1 is SGHRS, CDR2 YFSETQ, per germline. The germline V and J ends were trimmed by 4 bases and 5 bases, with 10 bases remaining between them. The CDR3 is made up of 13 amino acids.

This chain connects TRBV7-9 to TRBJ1-2; no definite D call. The V gene lost 1 base and the J gene lost 5 bases, with 14 bases spanning the gap. CDR1 and CDR2 from the germline V gene are SEHNR and FQNEAQ (reference sequence). CDR3 length: 15 amino acids. Here the CDR3 reads CASSLGEDDRYGYTF. For the CDR3, the DNA is TGTGCCAGCAGCTTAGGAGAGGACGACCGATATGGCTACACCTTC.

This clonotype appeared a single time. V is TRBV27 and J is TRBJ2-4, with 7 bases that match TRBD1. The better agreement between TRBJ2-7 and the DNA end casts doubt on the J call. The germline V gene has CDR1 MNHEY and CDR2 SMNVEV (reference sequence). The CDR3 has 14 amino acids. CDR3 coding DNA: TGTGCCAGCAGTCCCGGACAGGTGGGCTACGAGCAGTACTTC. Its translation: CASSPGQVGYEQYF.

The chain has TRBV20-1 and TRBJ2-5; D gene uncertain. Trimming left V 3 bases short and J 3 bases short, with 11 bases between. The CDR3 is made up of 13 amino acids. CDR1 DFQATT and CDR2 SNEGSKA come from the germline V gene (reference sequence). The CDR3 DNA follows: TGCAGTGCTAGTTTGCGCTGGAAAGAGACCCAGTACTTC. Its translation is CSASLRWKETQYF.

The chain is built from TRBV6-1 and TRBJ1-1; D is possibly TRBD1 (6 bases). The CDR3 spans 15 residues. CDR1 and CDR2 from the germline V gene are MNHNS and SASEGT. V dropped 2 bases and J dropped 0 bases, with 10 bases sitting between them. The CDR3 nucleotides are TGTGCCAGCAGTGAACACAGGGCGTTGAACACTGAAGCTTTCTTT. Translated, it gives CASSEHRALNTEAFF.

This chain joins TRBV30 and TRBJ1-2, with D perhaps TRBD1 (5 bases). V lost 0 bases, J lost 4 bases, and 12 bases lay in between. CDR1 and CDR2 (germline): GTSNPN, SVGIG (reference sequence). The CDR3 is made up of 14 amino acids. CDR3 amino acids: CAWSVIGQAYGYTF. CDR3 sequence (DNA): TGTGCCTGGAGTGTCATAGGACAAGCCTATGGCTACACCTTC.

The chain carries TRBV7-9 and TRBJ1-2; D is ambiguous. Between the trimmed V and J ends, which lost 1 base and 0 bases, there was a span of 12 bases. CDR1 is SEHNR, CDR2 FQNEAQ, per germline (reference sequence). The CDR3 contains 16 residues. CDR3 protein: CASSLGPAYSNYGYTF. The CDR3 DNA is TGTGCCAGCAGCTTAGGGCCAGCATACTCTAACTATGGCTACACCTTC.

The rearrangement joins TRBV18 to TRBJ2-7; D remains unclear. Germline V lookup: CDR1 KGHSH, CDR2 LQKENI. V lost 3 bases and J 6 bases, leaving 9 bases between the germline ends. This CDR3 is built from 12 residues. The CDR3 region is CASSPQVGEQYF. CDR3 coding DNA: TGTGCCAGCTCACCCCAGGTGGGCGAGCAGTACTTC.

This clonotype has a handful of counts. CDR3 sequence: CAINPGTGERGANVLTF. The CDR3 nucleotides are TGTGCCATCAATCCCGGGACAGGGGAGCGAGGGGCCAACGTCCTGACTTTC. The V call is TRBV10-3, the J call TRBJ2-6, with 10 bases matching TRBD1. Germline loops: CDR1 ENHRY, CDR2 SYGVKD. The CDR3 sequence is 17 residues long. Trimming removed 7 bases from V and 4 bases from J; junction bases left unmatched: 10.

This clonotype was detected only once. The chain couples TRBV11-3 to TRBJ2-2; D ambiguous. The CDR3 contains 17 residues. Germline V gene data show CDR1 as SGHNT and CDR2 as YENEEA. V was clipped by 3 bases and J by 7 bases, with 21 bases between them. CDR3 sequence: CASSFTSTGIVGGELFF. As DNA, the CDR3 is TGTGCCAGCAGCTTCACTTCGACCGGAATAGTAGGCGGGGAGCTGTTTTTT.

The rearrangement uses TRBV12-3 or TRBV12-4 and TRBJ2-7; tentative D call: TRBD2 (5 bases). With 8 bases removed from V and 3 bases from J, the gap between germline ends came to 11 bases. The CDR3 sequence is 12 residues long. The CDR3 reads CASVGLFYEQYF. As DNA, the CDR3 is TGTGCCAGCGTAGGACTTTTCTACGAGCAGTACTTC.

The J gene is TRBJ2-5, the V gene TRBV12-5; unclear D gene. With the DNA end fitting TRBJ2-7 better, the J assignment may be wrong. The CDR3 is 13 amino acids. Germline V CDR1 and CDR2: LGHNT, FRNRAP. CDR3 region: CASGLVGTYEQYF. The CDR3 bases are TGTGCTAGTGGTTTGGTAGGGACCTACGAGCAGTACTTC.

The table lists this clonotype with a count of one. CDR3 amino acids: CASSYGMGHQGAYEQYF. The CDR3 coding sequence is TGTGCCAGCAGTTACGGTATGGGGCACCAGGGCGCCTACGAGCAGTACTTC. The V call is TRBV6-6, the J call TRBJ2-7, with a weak D call TRBD1 (5 bases). Trimming pared 2 bases from V and 2 bases from J, leaving 19 bases between. Germline values: CDR1 MNHNY, CDR2 SVGAGI (reference sequence). This CDR3 is built from 17 residues.

The V and J genes are TRBV20-1 and TRBJ2-3; D is perhaps TRBD2 (6 bases). The V gene lost 5 bases and the J gene lost 1 base, with 13 bases spanning the gap. CDR1 and CDR2 from the germline V gene are DFQATT and SNEGSKA (reference sequence). This CDR3 spans 14 amino acids. CDR3 nucleotides: TGCAGTGCTGGAGGAGGCGGGGGCACAGATACGCAGTATTTT. Protein product: CSAGGGGGTDTQYF.